This is a list of T cell receptor beta chains from one sample in a study of immune evolution from preneoplasia to lung adenocarcinoma. Generated by immunoSEQ multiplex PCR, the TCRdb table keeps only in-frame clones and is missing some. The sample lists some 15,000 clones; about 86% were seen once. What was sequenced was FFPE invasive lung adenocarcinoma tissue. The source is an older person with invasive lung adenocarcinoma. CDR3s include the opening cysteine and the closing phenylalanine or tryptophan. A D gene is named only where the DNA matches it firmly. The listing skips clone size in some rows; elsewhere it reads once, few, many or a size class.

V gene	J gene	D gene	clone size	CDR3 DNA	CDR3 protein
TRBV5-1	TRBJ2-3	NA	NA	TGCGCCAGCAGCTCAGGACAGCTCACAGATACGCAGTATTTT	CASSSGQLTDTQYF
TRBV28	TRBJ2-1	TRBD1	NA	TGTGCCAGCAGTTTATCCCCCCTCGGGACAGGGGCGTACAATGAGCAGTTCTTC	CASSLSPLGTGAYNEQFF
TRBV19	TRBJ1-1	NA	NA	TGTGCCAGTAGCAGACCGGCGGGGGGGGGCACTGAAGCTTTCTTT	CASSRPAGGGTEAFF
TRBV4-2	TRBJ2-3	NA	NA	TGTGCCAGCAGCCAAGACCCGGGGGGCGGCACAGATACGCAGTATTTT	CASSQDPGGGTDTQYF
TRBV9	TRBJ2-5	NA	NA	TGTGCCAGCAGCGGCGGAAGGGAGACCCAGTACTTC	CASSGGRETQYF
TRBV5-1	TRBJ1-2	TRBD1	NA	TGCGCCAGCAGCTCGTTAGACAGGGGGCTAGGTGGCTACACCTTC	CASSSLDRGLGGYTF
TRBV6-1	TRBJ2-7	TRBD1	NA	TGTGCCAGCAGAGCCGGGACAGGGTATTTACTCGAGCAGTACTTC	CASRAGTGYLLEQYF
TRBV5-4	TRBJ2-2	TRBD2	NA	TGTGCCAGCAGACCAGTAGCGGGAGACCCCACCGGGGAGCTGTTTTTT	CASRPVAGDPTGELFF
TRBV7-6	TRBJ1-5	NA	NA	TGTGCCAGCAGCCCCTGGACGGGGAATCAGCCCCAGCATTTT	CASSPWTGNQPQHF
TRBV9	TRBJ2-7	TRBD2	NA	TGTGCCAGCAGCGCCGACGGGGGAGGGATCTACGAGCAGTACTTC	CASSADGGGIYEQYF
TRBV9	TRBJ1-4	NA	NA	TGTGCCAGCAGCTTTCGGGACGGAGATAATGAAAAACTGTTTTTT	CASSFRDGDNEKLFF
TRBV2	TRBJ2-1	TRBD2	NA	TGTGCCAGCAGGCAAGGACTAGCGGACGTCGGGGATGAGCAGTTCTTC	CASRQGLADVGDEQFF
TRBV6-5	TRBJ1-2	NA	once	TGTGCCAGCAGGGGCGGTGGGCCGTATGGCTACACCTTC	CASRGGGPYGYTF
TRBV18	TRBJ1-2	NA	NA	TGTGCCAGCTCATCGACAGCCAGCAACTATGGCTACACCTTC	CASSSTASNYGYTF
TRBV29-1	TRBJ1-4	TRBD1	NA	TGCAGCGTTACGTTCCTACAGGGGGCAACTAATGAAAAACTATTTTTT	CSVTFLQGATNEKLFF
TRBV6-5	TRBJ1-5	NA	NA	TGTGCCAGCAGTTCACAATATAGCAATCAGCCCCAGCATTTT	CASSSQYSNQPQHF
TRBV29-1	TRBJ2-3	NA	NA	TGCAGCGTTGTAACACTGCTGGGCACAGATACGCAGTATTTT	CSVVTLLGTDTQYF
TRBV5-6	TRBJ1-1	NA	NA	TGTGCCAGCAGCTTGTGGCAGGGACTTGGGGAGAGCGAAGCTTTCTTT	CASSLWQGLGESEAFF
TRBV6-1	TRBJ1-2	NA	few	TGTGCCAGCAGTGAACGGAAAAACTATGGCTACACCTTC	CASSERKNYGYTF
TRBV7-9	TRBJ2-1	NA	NA	TGTGCCAGCAGCCCGGACAGTACCTACAATGAGCAGTTCTTC	CASSPDSTYNEQFF
TRBV2	TRBJ1-2	NA	NA	TGTGCCAGCAGTGTCAGGGTTGGTGGCTACACCTTC	CASSVRVGGYTF
TRBV19	TRBJ2-5	NA	NA	TGTGCCAGTAGTCCGCGAGTTGGGGAGACCCAGTACTTC	CASSPRVGETQYF
TRBV6-1	TRBJ1-5	NA	NA	TGTGCCAGTACAGGGTACGGCAATCAGCCCCAGCATTTT	CASTGYGNQPQHF
TRBV7-9	TRBJ1-3	NA	NA	TGTGCCAGCAGCTTAGTTGGTCTCGGGAGAACTGGAAACACCATATATTTT	CASSLVGLGRTGNTIYF
TRBV7-3	TRBJ2-1	NA	once	TGTGCCAGCAGCTTAACCCGCGAGAGAGGGAGTGAGCAGTTCTTC	CASSLTRERGSEQFF
TRBV18	TRBJ2-1	NA	NA	TGTGCCAGCTCCCTGGGCGGCAATGAGCAGTTCTTC	CASSLGGNEQFF
TRBV27	TRBJ1-1	NA	NA	TGTGCCAGCAGTTTAGGCCAGGGGAACACTGAAGCTTTCTTT	CASSLGQGNTEAFF
TRBV29-1	TRBJ1-1	NA	NA	TGCAGCGCATCGGGACAAATGAACACTGAAGCTTTCTTT	CSASGQMNTEAFF
TRBV28	TRBJ2-5	NA	NA	TGTGCCAGCAGGGTCAGGATCCAAGAGACCCAGTACTTC	CASRVRIQETQYF
TRBV30	TRBJ1-3	NA	NA	TGTGCCTGGGCGGAACAGGCTGTCGCCATATATTTT	CAWAEQAVAIYF
TRBV9	TRBJ1-3	NA	NA	TGTGCCAGCAGCGTAGGGGGGGGTGATAATATCGGAAACACCATATATTTT	CASSVGGGDNIGNTIYF
TRBV30	TRBJ1-1	NA	once	TGTGCCTGGAGTTTTAAGGGTAAGAGGGACACTGAAGCTTTCTTT	CAWSFKGKRDTEAFF
TRBV4-2	TRBJ1-5	NA	NA	TGTGCCAGCAGCCAAGATGGGCGGGTGAATCAGCCCCAGCATTTT	CASSQDGRVNQPQHF
TRBV2	TRBJ2-7	NA	NA	TGTGCCAGCTACAGACCCGGGTTCTCCTACGAGCAGTACTTC	CASYRPGFSYEQYF
TRBV5-1	TRBJ1-3	NA	NA	TGCGCCAGCAGCTTGGCCGAGAGCTCTGGAAACACCATATATTTT	CASSLAESSGNTIYF
TRBV7-9	TRBJ1-2	TRBD1	NA	TGTGCCAGCAGCTTAGCGGGCGGCAGGGGGTCCTCTGGCTACACCTTC	CASSLAGGRGSSGYTF
TRBV19	TRBJ2-2	NA	few	TGTGCCACTTCTACAGGGAAATGGAACACCGGGGAGCTGTTTTTT	CATSTGKWNTGELFF
TRBV20-1	TRBJ2-1	NA	NA	TGCAGTACAGGCCCCTACAATGAGCAGTTCTTC	CSTGPYNEQFF
TRBV12-1	TRBJ2-5	NA	few	TGTGCCAGCAGCTTGGTCCGCCAAGCGGGAGTGGAGACCCAGTACTTC	CASSLVRQAGVETQYF
TRBV29-1	TRBJ2-6	NA	NA	TGCAGCGTTGAAGGGGACGGGGCCAACGTCCTGACTTTC	CSVEGDGANVLTF
TRBV28	TRBJ1-5	NA	NA	TGTGCCAGCAGTTTGCCCTACACAAATCAGCCCCAGCATTTT	CASSLPYTNQPQHF
TRBV12-5	TRBJ2-7	TRBD2	few	TGTGCTAGTGGTTTTTGGGGGGTTCCGGGACTAGTGCCCGAGCAGTACTTC	CASGFWGVPGLVPEQYF
TRBV15	TRBJ1-5	NA	once	TGTGCCACCAGCAGAGCCGGGTTTGGTCAGCCCCAGCATTTT	CATSRAGFGQPQHF
TRBV10-3	TRBJ2-1	NA	NA	TGTGCCATCAGTGACCCAGCGACTAACAATGAGCAGTTCTTC	CAISDPATNNEQFF
TRBV9	TRBJ2-7	TRBD2	NA	TGTGCCAGCAGCCCCCAAGACCATAGCGGGAGCAACGAGCAGTACTTC	CASSPQDHSGSNEQYF
TRBV10-2	TRBJ1-1	NA	NA	TGCGCCAACCCGCAGGTAGGGGTAAACACTGAAGCTTTCTTT	CANPQVGVNTEAFF
TRBV5-4	TRBJ1-1	TRBD1	NA	TGTGCCAGCAGCTTAGGCGGACAGGGGTACACTGAAGCTTTCTTT	CASSLGGQGYTEAFF
TRBV2	TRBJ1-5	NA	few	TGTGCCAGCAGGGGCCCGGGAGGGCAGGATCAGCCCCAGCATTTT	CASRGPGGQDQPQHF
TRBV7-9	TRBJ2-3	NA	NA	TGTGCCAGCAGTATAGCGGTAGGGGATACGCAGTATTTT	CASSIAVGDTQYF
TRBV7-9	TRBJ1-1	NA	NA	TGTGCCAGCAGCTCTGGCGGTAACACTGAAGCTTTCTTT	CASSSGGNTEAFF
TRBV27	TRBJ1-5	NA	once	TGTGCCAGCAGTGAGCCCAATCAGCCCCAGCATTTT	CASSEPNQPQHF
TRBV5-5	TRBJ2-4	TRBD1	NA	TGTGCCAGCAGCTTGGGACAGGGGGTTCTTCAGTACTTC	CASSLGQGVLQYF
TRBV2	TRBJ2-5	NA	NA	TGTGCCAGCAGTGTTCAAGCTCAAGAGACCCAGTACTTC	CASSVQAQETQYF